This TCR beta chain stems from a study of CD8 T cells in ankylosing spondylitis. Regarding the study as a whole: Apparently characteristic of ankylosing spondylitis blood was a TCR beta motif (roughly 8 highly homologous variants).

This clonotype has more than one count but fewer than ten. As yet, its antigen is unknown. Germline V gene lookup returns CDR1 DFQATT and CDR2 SNEGSKA (reference sequence). The CDR3 is 13 residues long. V lost 4 bases and J lost 5, with 14 bases in between. TCRdb itself ran the 5' RACE reads through MiXCR, one entry per CDR3 protein. The sample has around 890,000 distinct CDR3 sequences, about 10% seen once; the top ten hold 0.51%. This chain links TRBV20-1 with TRBJ2-5, with no clear D. The source of this sequence is a male donor with ankylosing spondylitis. What was sequenced was blood, either unsorted or a sorted T cell fraction (not recorded which). Here the CDR3 DNA reads TGCAGTGCTAATTCCGTGACTGAGGAGACCCAGTACTTC. The encoded protein is CSANSVTEETQYF.